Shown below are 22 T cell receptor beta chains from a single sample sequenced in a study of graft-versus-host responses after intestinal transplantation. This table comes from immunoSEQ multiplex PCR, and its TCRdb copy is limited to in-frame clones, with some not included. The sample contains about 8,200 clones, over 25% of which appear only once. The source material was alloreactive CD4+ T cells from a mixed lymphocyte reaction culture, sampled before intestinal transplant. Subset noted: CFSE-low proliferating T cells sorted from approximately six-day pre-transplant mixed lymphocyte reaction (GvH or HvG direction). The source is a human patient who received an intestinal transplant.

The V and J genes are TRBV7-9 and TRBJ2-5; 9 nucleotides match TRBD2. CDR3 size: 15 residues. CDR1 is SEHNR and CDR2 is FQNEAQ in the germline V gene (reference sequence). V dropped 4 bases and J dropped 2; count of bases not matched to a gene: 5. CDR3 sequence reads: CASSSSGEPQETQYF. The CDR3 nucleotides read TGTGCCAGCAGCTCTAGCGGGGAGCCTCAAGAGACCCAGTACTTC.

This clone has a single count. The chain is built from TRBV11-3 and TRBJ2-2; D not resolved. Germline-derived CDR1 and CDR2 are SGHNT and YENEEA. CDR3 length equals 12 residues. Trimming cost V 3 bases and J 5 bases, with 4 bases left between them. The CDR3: CASSFRTGELFF. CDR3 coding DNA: TGTGCCAGCAGCTTTCGTACCGGGGAGCTGTTTTTT. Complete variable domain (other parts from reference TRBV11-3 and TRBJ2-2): EAGVVQSPRYKIIEKKQPVAFWCNPISGHNTLYWYLQNLGQGPELLIRYENEEAVDDSQLPKDRFSAERLKGVDSTLKIQPAELGDSAVYLCASSFRTGELFFGEGSRLTVL.

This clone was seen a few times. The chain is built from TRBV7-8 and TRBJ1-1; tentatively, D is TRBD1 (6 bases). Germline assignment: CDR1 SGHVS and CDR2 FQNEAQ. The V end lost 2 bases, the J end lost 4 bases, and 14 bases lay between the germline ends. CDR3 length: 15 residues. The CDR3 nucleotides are TGTGCCAGCAGCTTATATGGACAGCGGCTCACTGAAGCTTTCTTT. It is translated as CASSLYGQRLTEAFF.

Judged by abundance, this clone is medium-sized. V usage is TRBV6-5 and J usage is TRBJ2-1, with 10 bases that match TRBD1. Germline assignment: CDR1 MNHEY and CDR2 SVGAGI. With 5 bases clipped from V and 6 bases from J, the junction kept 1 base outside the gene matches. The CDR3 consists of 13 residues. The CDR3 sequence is CASSRTGGNEQFF. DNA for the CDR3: TGTGCCAGCAGTCGGACAGGGGGCAATGAGCAGTTCTTC.

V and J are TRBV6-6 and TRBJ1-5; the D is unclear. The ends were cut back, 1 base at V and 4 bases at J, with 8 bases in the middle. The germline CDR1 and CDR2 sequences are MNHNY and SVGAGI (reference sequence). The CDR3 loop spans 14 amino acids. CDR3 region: CASSYLTRNQPQHF. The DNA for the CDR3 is TGTGCCAGCAGTTACTTAACCCGGAATCAGCCCCAGCATTTT.

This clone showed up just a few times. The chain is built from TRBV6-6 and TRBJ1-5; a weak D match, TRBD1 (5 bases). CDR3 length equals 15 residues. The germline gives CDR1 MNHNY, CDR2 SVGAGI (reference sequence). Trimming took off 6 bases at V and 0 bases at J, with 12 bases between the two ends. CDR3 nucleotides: TGTGCCAGCAGCATGGGACTCCTTAGCAATCAGCCCCAGCATTTT. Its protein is CASSMGLLSNQPQHF.

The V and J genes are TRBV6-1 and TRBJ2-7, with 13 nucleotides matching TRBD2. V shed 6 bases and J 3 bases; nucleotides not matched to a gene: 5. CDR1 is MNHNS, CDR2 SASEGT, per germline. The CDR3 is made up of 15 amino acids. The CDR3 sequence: CASSQTSGRFYEQYF. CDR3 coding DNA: TGTGCCAGCAGCCAGACTAGCGGGAGGTTCTACGAGCAGTACTTC.

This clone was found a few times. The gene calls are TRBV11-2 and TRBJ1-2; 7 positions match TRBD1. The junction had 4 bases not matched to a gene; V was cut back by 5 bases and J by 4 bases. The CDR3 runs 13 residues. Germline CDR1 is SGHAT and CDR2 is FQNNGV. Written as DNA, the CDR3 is TGTGCCAGCAGCCCGGGACAGTTCTATGGCTACACCTTC. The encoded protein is CASSPGQFYGYTF.

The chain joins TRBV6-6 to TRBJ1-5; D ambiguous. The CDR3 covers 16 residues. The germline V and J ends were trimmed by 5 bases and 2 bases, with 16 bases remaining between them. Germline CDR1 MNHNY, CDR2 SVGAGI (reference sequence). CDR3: CASSPSGPLGNQPQHF. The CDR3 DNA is TGTGCCAGCAGTCCGAGCGGACCCCTTGGCAATCAGCCCCAGCATTTT.

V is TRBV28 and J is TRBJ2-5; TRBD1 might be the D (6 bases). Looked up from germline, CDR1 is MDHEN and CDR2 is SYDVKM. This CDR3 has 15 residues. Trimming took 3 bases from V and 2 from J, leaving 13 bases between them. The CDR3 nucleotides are TGTGCCAGCAGTTTTACAGGGTACCCTCAAGAGACCCAGTACTTC. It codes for CASSFTGYPQETQYF.

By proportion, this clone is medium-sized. CDR3 coding DNA: TGCGCCAGCAGCCAAGGCCAGGGGGGATGGGCCTACGAGCAGTACTTC. Translating gives CASSQGQGGWAYEQYF. V is TRBV4-1 and J is TRBJ2-7, with D possibly TRBD1 on 7 matching bases. Per the germline V gene, CDR1 is MGHRA and CDR2 is YSYEKL. Trimming shortened V by 1 base and J by 2 bases, and 15 bases separated the two germline ends. This CDR3 contains 16 residues.

The CDR3 region is CASSGPTGDSNQPQHF. The CDR3 DNA sequence: TGTGCCAGCAGTGGGCCAACAGGGGATAGCAATCAGCCCCAGCATTTT. This chain connects TRBV2 to TRBJ1-5; 7 bases are shared with TRBD1. The CDR3 length is 16 residues. Looked up from germline, CDR1 is SNHLY and CDR2 is FYNNEI. V dropped 4 bases and J dropped 0; count of bases not matched to a gene: 6.

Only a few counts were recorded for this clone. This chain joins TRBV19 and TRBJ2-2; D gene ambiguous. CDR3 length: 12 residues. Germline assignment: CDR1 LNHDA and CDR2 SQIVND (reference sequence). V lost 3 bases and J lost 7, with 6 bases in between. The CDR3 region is CASSISSGELFF. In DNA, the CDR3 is TGTGCCAGTAGTATCTCTAGCGGGGAGCTGTTTTTT. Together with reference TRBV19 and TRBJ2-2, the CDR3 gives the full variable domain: DGGITQSPKYLFRKEGQNVTLSCEQNLNHDAMYWYRQDPGQGLRLIYYSQIVNDFQKGDIAEGYSVSREKKESFPLTVTSAQKNPTAFYLCASSISSGELFFGEGSRLTVL.

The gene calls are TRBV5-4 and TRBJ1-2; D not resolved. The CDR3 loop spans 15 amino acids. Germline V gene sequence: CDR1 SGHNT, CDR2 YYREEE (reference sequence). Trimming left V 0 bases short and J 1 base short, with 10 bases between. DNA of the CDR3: TGTGCCAGCAGCTTGGACAGTCTTCTTAACTATGGCTACACCTTC. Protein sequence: CASSLDSLLNYGYTF.

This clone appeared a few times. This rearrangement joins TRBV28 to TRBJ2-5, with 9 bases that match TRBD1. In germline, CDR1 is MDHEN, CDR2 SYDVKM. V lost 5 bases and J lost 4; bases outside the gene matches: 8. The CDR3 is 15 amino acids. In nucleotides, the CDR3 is TGTGCCAGCAGTCCAGGACAGGGGAGGAGAGAGACCCAGTACTTC. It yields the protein CASSPGQGRRETQYF.

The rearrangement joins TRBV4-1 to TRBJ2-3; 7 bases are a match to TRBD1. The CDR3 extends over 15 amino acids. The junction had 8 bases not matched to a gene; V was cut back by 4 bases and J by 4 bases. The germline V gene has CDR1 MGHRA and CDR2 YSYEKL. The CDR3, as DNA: TGCGCCAGCAGCCGTGACGCAACAGGGGCAGATACGCAGTATTTT. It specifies CASSRDATGADTQYF.

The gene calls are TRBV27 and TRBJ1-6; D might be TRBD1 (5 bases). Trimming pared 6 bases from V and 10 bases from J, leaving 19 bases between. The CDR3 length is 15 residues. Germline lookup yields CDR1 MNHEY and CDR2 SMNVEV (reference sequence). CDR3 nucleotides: TGTGCCAGCAGCCAAGAGATCGGGGGACGATCACCCCTCCACTTT. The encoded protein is CASSQEIGGRSPLHF.

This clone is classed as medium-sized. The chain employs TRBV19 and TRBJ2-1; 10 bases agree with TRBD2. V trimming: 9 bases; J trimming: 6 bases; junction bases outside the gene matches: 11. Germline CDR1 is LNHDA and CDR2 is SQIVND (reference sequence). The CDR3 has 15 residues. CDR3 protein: CASAKGSGGANEQFF. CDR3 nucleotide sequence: TGTGCCAGCGCCAAAGGGAGCGGGGGGGCCAATGAGCAGTTCTTC.

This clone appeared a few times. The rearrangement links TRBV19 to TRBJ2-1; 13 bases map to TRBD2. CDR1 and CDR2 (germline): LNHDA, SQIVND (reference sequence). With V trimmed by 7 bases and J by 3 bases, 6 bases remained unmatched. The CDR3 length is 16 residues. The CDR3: CASTRRTSGSYNEQFF. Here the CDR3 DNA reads TGTGCCAGTACCCGAAGGACTAGCGGGAGCTACAATGAGCAGTTCTTC.

The CDR3 spells CASSMRIYGYTF. In nucleotides, the CDR3 is TGTGCCAGCAGCATGAGGATCTATGGCTACACCTTC. The chain uses TRBV6-1 and TRBJ1-2; D not resolved. This CDR3 spans 12 amino acids. The germline CDR1 and CDR2 sequences are MNHNS and SASEGT. Deletions cut 6 bases from V and 4 bases from J, with 9 bases between.

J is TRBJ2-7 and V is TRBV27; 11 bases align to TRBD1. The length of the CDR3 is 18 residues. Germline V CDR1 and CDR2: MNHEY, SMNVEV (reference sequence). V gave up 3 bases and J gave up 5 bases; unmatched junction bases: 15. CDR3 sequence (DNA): TGTGCCAGCAGTTTTTTAAAGACCGGGACAGGGGGGGTCCACGAGCAGTACTTC. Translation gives CASSFLKTGTGGVHEQYF.

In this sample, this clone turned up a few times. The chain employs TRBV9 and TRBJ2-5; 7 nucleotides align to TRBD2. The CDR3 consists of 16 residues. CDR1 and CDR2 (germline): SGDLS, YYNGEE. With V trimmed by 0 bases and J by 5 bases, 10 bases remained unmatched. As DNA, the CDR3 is TGTGCCAGCAGCGTAGGAGAGGGAGGGCTCGGTGAGACCCAGTACTTC. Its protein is CASSVGEGGLGETQYF.